The source of this TCR beta chain is a study of T cell changes during pregnancy in multiple sclerosis. TCRdb keeps only in-frame clones here, not all; method: immunoSEQ multiplex PCR. The sample contains tens of thousands of clones, under 90% of which appear only once. V was pared by 7 bases and J by 3 bases, with 12 bases of the junction left unmatched. This CDR3 region has 16 residues. CDR1 and CDR2 (germline): MNHNY, SVGAGI (reference sequence). The source material was CD4+ T cells from peripheral blood mononuclear cells, sampled before pregnancy. The receptor comes from a female donor with multiple sclerosis, enrolled in a pregnancy study. This rearrangement joins TRBV6-6 to TRBJ1-1, with 9 bases matching TRBD1. The CDR3 DNA follows: TGTGCCAGCACCGACCGCAACAGGGGGCTGGACACTGAAGCTTTCTTT. Translated, it gives CASTDRNRGLDTEAFF.